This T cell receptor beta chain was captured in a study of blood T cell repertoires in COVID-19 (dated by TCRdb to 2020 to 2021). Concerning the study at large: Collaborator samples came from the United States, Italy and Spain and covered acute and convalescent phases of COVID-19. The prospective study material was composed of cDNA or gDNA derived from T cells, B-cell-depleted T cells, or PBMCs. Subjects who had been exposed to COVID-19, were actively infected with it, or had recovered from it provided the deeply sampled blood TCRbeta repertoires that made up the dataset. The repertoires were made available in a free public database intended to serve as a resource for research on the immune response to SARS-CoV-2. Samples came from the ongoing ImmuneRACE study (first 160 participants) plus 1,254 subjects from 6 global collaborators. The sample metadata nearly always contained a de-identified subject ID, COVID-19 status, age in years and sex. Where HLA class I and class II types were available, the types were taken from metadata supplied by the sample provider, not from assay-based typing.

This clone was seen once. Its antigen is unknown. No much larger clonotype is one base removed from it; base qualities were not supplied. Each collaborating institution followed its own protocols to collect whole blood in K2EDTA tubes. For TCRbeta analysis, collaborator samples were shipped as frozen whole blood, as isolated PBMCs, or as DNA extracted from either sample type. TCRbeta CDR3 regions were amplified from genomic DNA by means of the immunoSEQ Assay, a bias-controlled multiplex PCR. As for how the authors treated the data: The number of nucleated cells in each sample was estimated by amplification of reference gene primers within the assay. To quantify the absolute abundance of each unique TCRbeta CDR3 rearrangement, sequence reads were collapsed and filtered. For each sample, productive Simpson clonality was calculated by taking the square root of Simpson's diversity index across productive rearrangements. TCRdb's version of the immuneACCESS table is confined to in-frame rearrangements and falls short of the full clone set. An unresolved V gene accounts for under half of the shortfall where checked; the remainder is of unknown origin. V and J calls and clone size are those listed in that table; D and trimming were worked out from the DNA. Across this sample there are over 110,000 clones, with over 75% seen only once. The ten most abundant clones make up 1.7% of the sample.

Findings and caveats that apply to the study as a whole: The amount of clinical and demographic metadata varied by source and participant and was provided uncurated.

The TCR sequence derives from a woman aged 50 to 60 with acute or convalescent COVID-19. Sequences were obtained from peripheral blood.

The CDR3 corresponds to CASSPRQGLGTTGYTF. Read as DNA, the sequence is TGTGCCAGCAGCCCTAGACAGGGGTTGGGGACTACTGGCTACACCTTC. Recombination connected TRBV7-2 to TRBJ1-2; TRBD1 fits 8 bases in the junction. V and J are trimmed by 5 bases and 7 bases, and the gene matches miss 15 bases of the junction. The germline V gene supplies CDR1 SGHTA and CDR2 FQGNSA. From the cysteine up to the phenylalanine, the CDR3 has a length of 16 residues. The kept DNA is CDR3 alone, 48 bases in frame from the first base.